A single sample gave rise to the 28 T cell receptor beta chains below, sequenced in a study of early T cells in non-severe SARS-CoV-2 infection. TCRdb used MiXCR to reprocess the 5' RACE reads, holding one entry per CDR3 protein. The sample has approximately 67,000 distinct CDR3 sequences, around 10% seen once; the top ten hold 3% to 4%. The sample was whole blood. Source of these receptors: an adult who was a healthcare worker with PCR-confirmed SARS-CoV-2 infection or an uninfected control (not recorded which).

This clonotype occurred a few times. The V call is TRBV21-1, the J call TRBJ2-1; TRBD1, the D gene given by the table, was not confirmed from the DNA. TRBV21-1 is labeled a pseudogene. This CDR3 region has 16 residues. As DNA, the CDR3 is TGTGCCAGCAGCCCAAGGCCGGACAGGCCGCGGAATGAGCAGTTCTTC. This encodes CASSPRPDRPRNEQFF.

This clonotype was seen at least ten times. The rearrangement uses TRBV5-6 and TRBJ1-6, with D possibly TRBD1 on 5 matching bases. The CDR3 is made up of 14 amino acids. Trimming took 4 bases from V and 9 from J, leaving 14 bases between them. Germline V gene lookup returns CDR1 SGHDT and CDR2 YYEEEE. The CDR3: CASSPQGVGSPLHF. For the CDR3, the DNA is TGTGCCAGCAGCCCCCAGGGTGTGGGTTCACCCCTCCACTTT. Filled out from reference TRBV5-6 and TRBJ1-6, the complete variable domain reads DAGVTQSPTHLIKTRGQQVTLRCSPKSGHDTVSWYQQALGQGPQFIFQYYEEEERQRGNFPDRFSGHQFPNYSSELNVNALLLGDSALYLCASSPQGVGSPLHFGNGTRLTVT.

This clonotype has at least ten counts. This chain uses TRBV10-3 with TRBJ2-1; perhaps TRBD2 as D (6 bases). The V and J ends lost 6 bases and 9 bases respectively, with 15 bases between them. The CDR3 runs to 13 residues. Germline-derived CDR1 and CDR2 are ENHRY and SYGVKD. The CDR3, as DNA: TGTGCCATCAGCCCCGGGACTGCCGGTGAGCAGTTCTTC. Protein: CAISPGTAGEQFF.

This clonotype came up many times. The chain combines TRBV7-8 with TRBJ2-2; 8 bases fit TRBD1. Germline V gene data show CDR1 as SGHVS and CDR2 as FQNEAQ. The CDR3 spans 17 residues. The V segment lost 1 base and the J segment 5 bases; nucleotides outside the gene matches: 9. Here the CDR3 reads CASSLVQGAMRTGELFF. The CDR3 DNA follows: TGTGCCAGCAGCTTAGTGCAGGGGGCAATGAGAACCGGGGAGCTGTTTTTT.

The chain couples TRBV4-1 to TRBJ2-7, with a weak D call TRBD1 (6 bases). Trimming shortened V by 0 bases and J by 2 bases, and 8 bases separated the two germline ends. This CDR3 region has 14 residues. Germline V lookup: CDR1 MGHRA, CDR2 YSYEKL. The CDR3, as DNA: TGCGCCAGCAGCCAAGACAGGGGTCCCTACGAGCAGTACTTC. This encodes CASSQDRGPYEQYF.

The V call is TRBV27, the J call TRBJ1-1, with D unresolved. CDR1 is MNHEY and CDR2 is SMNVEV in the germline V gene (reference sequence). The CDR3 runs 15 residues. V was trimmed by 7 bases and J by 11 bases, leaving 26 bases between them. The CDR3 sequence is CASTQRPRILRSAFF. The CDR3 nucleotides are TGTGCCAGCACCCAACGCCCCCGAATTCTGCGGTCGGCTTTCTTT.

The rearrangement uses TRBV29-1 and TRBJ2-3, with TRBD2 identical over 7 bases. The germline V gene encodes CDR1 SQVTM and CDR2 ANQGSEA. The CDR3 length is 13 residues. V was clipped by 6 bases and J by 5 bases; unmatched bases: 8. The CDR3 loop is CSVGGDEGDTQYF. Here the CDR3 DNA reads TGCAGCGTGGGGGGGGACGAGGGAGATACGCAGTATTTT.

At least ten counts were recorded for this clonotype. V and J are TRBV19 and TRBJ1-4, with 7 bases aligning to TRBD1. The CDR3 covers 15 residues. In germline, CDR1 is LNHDA, CDR2 SQIVND (reference sequence). The trim removed 2 bases at V and 5 bases at J, leaving 5 bases unmatched. CDR3 protein: CASSIKGQMNEKLFF. The CDR3 bases are TGTGCCAGTAGTATAAAGGGACAGATGAATGAAAAACTGTTTTTT.

The V call is TRBV3-1, the J call TRBJ1-2; tentatively, D is TRBD1 (5 bases). Deletions cut 0 bases from V and 5 bases from J, with 22 bases between. The germline V gene has CDR1 LGHDT and CDR2 YNNKEL (reference sequence). The length of the CDR3 is 18 residues. CDR3 in amino acids: CASSQEGRGTGPLYGYTF. The CDR3 nucleotides read TGTGCCAGCAGCCAAGAAGGGAGGGGTACAGGCCCTTTGTATGGCTACACCTTC.

The chain has TRBV14 and TRBJ2-7, with TRBD2 identical over 13 bases. CDR3 length: 15 residues. Looked up from germline, CDR1 is SGHDN and CDR2 is FVKESK. V dropped 6 bases and J dropped 9; count of bases not matched to a gene: 11. CDR3 sequence: CASSRTSGRNNLQYF. CDR3 in DNA: TGTGCCAGCAGTCGGACTAGCGGGAGAAACAATCTGCAGTACTTC.

This clonotype came up a few times. V gene TRBV3-1 combines with J gene TRBJ1-2; 9 nucleotides align to TRBD1. The CDR3 is made up of 14 amino acids. Germline CDR1 LGHDT, CDR2 YNNKEL (reference sequence). V trimming: 1 base; J trimming: 6 bases; junction bases outside the gene matches: 3. CDR3 protein: CASSQAGTGNGYTF. Written as DNA, the CDR3 is TGTGCCAGCAGCCAAGCCGGGACAGGGAATGGCTACACCTTC.

This chain links TRBV7-2 with TRBJ2-5, with 9 bases that match TRBD2. The V and J ends lost 6 bases and 3 bases, in that order; junction bases with no gene match: 8. The V gene's germline CDR1 is SGHTA and CDR2 FQGNSA. This CDR3 is built from 15 residues. CDR3 residues: CASSSLAGVKETQYF. The CDR3 DNA follows: TGTGCCAGCAGTTCCTTAGCGGGAGTTAAAGAGACCCAGTACTTC.

The V call is TRBV3-1, the J call TRBJ2-1; 14 bases are a match to TRBD2. J was trimmed by 7 bases and V by 6 bases; bases with no gene match: 2. The CDR3 sequence is 14 residues long. In germline, CDR1 is LGHDT, CDR2 YNNKEL (reference sequence). CDR3 DNA sequence: TGTGCCAGCAGTCGGACTAGCGGGAGGAATGAGCAGTTCTTC. It yields the protein CASSRTSGRNEQFF.

Ten or more counts support this clonotype. The chain is built from TRBV20-1 and TRBJ1-5; 8 positions agree with TRBD1. V lost 1 base to trimming and J lost 1 base; unmatched junction nucleotides: 0. The CDR3 runs to 14 residues. Germline V lookup: CDR1 DFQATT, CDR2 SNEGSKA (reference sequence). CDR3 coding DNA: TGCAGTGCTAGAGGACAGGGGAGCAATCAGCCCCAGCATTTT. It specifies CSARGQGSNQPQHF.

The V call is TRBV20-1, the J call TRBJ2-7, with 7 bases aligning to TRBD1. Germline assignment: CDR1 DFQATT and CDR2 SNEGSKA (reference sequence). CDR3 length: 11 residues. The CDR3 region has the DNA TGCGCAGGGACAGAAAGAAACGAGCAGTACTTC. It yields the protein CAGTERNEQYF.

This clonotype was seen a handful of times. This chain joins TRBV5-5 and TRBJ1-2, with D perhaps TRBD1 (5 bases). The germline gives CDR1 SGHKS, CDR2 YYEKEE (reference sequence). The germline V and J ends were trimmed by 3 bases and 4 bases, with 10 bases remaining between them. The CDR3 has 13 residues. The CDR3 DNA reads as TGTGCCAGCAGCTGGGGCGAGGGCTATGGCTACACCTTC. This gives the protein CASSWGEGYGYTF. Full variable domain (remainder filled in from reference TRBV5-5 and TRBJ1-2): DAGVTQSPTHLIKTRGQQVTLRCSPISGHKSVSWYQQVLGQGPQFIFQYYEKEERGRGNFPDRFSARQFPNYSSELNVNALLLGDSALYLCASSWGEGYGYTFGSGTRLTVV.

This clonotype was counted between two and nine times. The genes are TRBV7-2 and TRBJ2-3, with unresolved D. CDR1 and CDR2 (germline): SGHTA, FQGNSA. V lost 5 bases, J lost 4 bases, and 16 bases lay in between. CDR3 size: 15 residues. The CDR3 coding sequence is TGTGCCAGCAGCCGCCCCAGCCCTAGGGCAGATACGCAGTATTTT. Translated: CASSRPSPRADTQYF.

This clonotype was counted many times. The J gene is TRBJ2-1, the V gene TRBV7-6, with TRBD2 matching over 8 bases. The CDR3 runs to 16 residues. The trim removed 4 bases at V and 6 bases at J, leaving 11 bases unmatched. In germline, CDR1 is SGHVS, CDR2 FNYEAQ. The chain's CDR3 is CASSYPGTSVPNEQFF. CDR3 DNA sequence: TGTGCCAGCAGCTACCCCGGGACTAGTGTTCCCAATGAGCAGTTCTTC.

This clonotype has ten or more counts. The rearrangement uses TRBV2 and TRBJ2-2; unclear D gene. V lost 5 bases and J lost 7, with 14 bases in between. CDR1 and CDR2 (germline): SNHLY, FYNNEI. The CDR3 extends over 14 amino acids. The CDR3 coding sequence is TGTGCCAGCAGTCTCCACAGTCCCATCGGGGAGCTGTTTTTT. This codes for CASSLHSPIGELFF.

This clonotype was recorded many times. The chain is built from TRBV5-1 and TRBJ2-1; 10 positions match TRBD2. Germline V gives CDR1 SGHRS, CDR2 YFSETQ. The CDR3 is 15 residues long. The V segment lost 5 bases and the J segment 5 bases; nucleotides outside the gene matches: 7. This chain's CDR3 is CASRQLAGANNEQFF. The CDR3 DNA sequence: TGCGCCAGCAGGCAGCTAGCGGGGGCTAACAATGAGCAGTTCTTC.

The sample holds many counts of this clonotype. This rearrangement joins TRBV3-1 to TRBJ2-1, with D unclear. Germline-derived CDR1 and CDR2 are LGHDT and YNNKEL (reference sequence). Trimming left V 0 bases short and J 12 bases short, with 6 bases between. The CDR3 sequence is 11 residues long. The CDR3 DNA is TGTGCCAGCAGCCAAGATGGCCGGCAGTTCTTC. Its protein product is CASSQDGRQFF.

The gene calls are TRBV6-5 and TRBJ1-1; D unresolved. Trimming shortened V by 0 bases and J by 0 bases, and 5 bases separated the two germline ends. Germline V gives CDR1 MNHEY, CDR2 SVGAGI. The CDR3 contains 14 residues. The CDR3 DNA reads as TGTGCCAGCAGTTACTCGAGCCTGAACACTGAAGCTTTCTTT. This sequence encodes CASSYSSLNTEAFF.

Comments on this clonotype: A much larger clone differs by one base, so this may be a read error. The chain carries TRBV5-1 and TRBJ2-7; D might be TRBD1 (5 bases). Germline CDR1 is SGHRS and CDR2 is YFSETQ. V lost 4 bases to trimming and J lost 1 base, with 12 bases between them. This CDR3 region has 14 residues. In DNA, the CDR3 is TGCGCCAGCAGCGCAGGGAACAGTTCCTACGAGCAGTACTTC. Its protein product is CASSAGNSSYEQYF.

V gene TRBV20-1 combines with J gene TRBJ1-6, with a possible D match to TRBD1 (6 bases). The length of the CDR3 is 15 residues. The V end lost 5 bases, the J end lost 4 bases, and 15 bases lay between the germline ends. Germline assignment: CDR1 DFQATT and CDR2 SNEGSKA (reference sequence). In DNA, the CDR3 is TGCAGTGCTCCCTCCGGGACACCATATAATTCACCCCTCCACTTT. It is translated as CSAPSGTPYNSPLHF.

This clonotype has at least ten counts. The CDR3 spells CASSLVPSGTIVEQYF. DNA of the CDR3: TGTGCCAGCAGCTTAGTCCCTAGCGGGACTATTGTGGAGCAGTACTTC. J is TRBJ2-7 and V is TRBV7-9; 9 bases are shared with TRBD2. Trimming took 1 base from V and 7 from J; bases not matched to a gene: 11. This CDR3 is built from 16 residues. Germline CDR1 reads SEHNR; CDR2 reads FQNEAQ (reference sequence).

This clonotype was counted ten times or more. The chain joins TRBV9 to TRBJ2-7; TRBD1 or TRBD2 may be the D gene (5 bases each). The germline gives CDR1 SGDLS, CDR2 YYNGEE. The germline V and J ends were trimmed by 4 bases and 4 bases, with 18 bases remaining between them. The CDR3 has 15 residues. The CDR3 here is CASSSGPLPGYEQYF. CDR3 bases: TGTGCCAGCAGCTCGGGACCACTCCCTGGGTACGAGCAGTACTTC. Together with reference TRBV9 and TRBJ2-7, the CDR3 gives the full variable domain: DSGVTQTPKHLITATGQRVTLRCSPRSGDLSVYWYQQSLDQGLQFLIQYYNGEERAKGNILERFSAQQFPDLHSELNLSSLELGDSALYFCASSSGPLPGYEQYFGPGTRLTVT.

The table lists this clonotype with many counts. The V and J genes are TRBV6-1 and TRBJ2-3; D unresolved. The CDR3 runs 15 residues. Trimming left V 5 bases short and J 6 bases short, with 18 bases between. The germline V gene has CDR1 MNHNS and CDR2 SASEGT. This CDR3 is CASSKTDILVDTQYF. For the CDR3, the DNA is TGTGCCAGCAGTAAGACCGACATCCTCGTGGATACGCAGTATTTT.

This clonotype was seen repeatedly, ten times or more. The chain combines TRBV20-1 with TRBJ2-1, with D uncertain. The CDR3 loop spans 11 amino acids. V dropped 3 bases and J dropped 7 bases, with 7 bases sitting between them. Looked up from germline, CDR1 is DFQATT and CDR2 is SNEGSKA (reference sequence). DNA for the CDR3: TGCAGTGCTAGTCTCCGAAATGAGCAGTTCTTC. Its translation is CSASLRNEQFF.